The 22 T cell receptor beta chains in this list originate from one sample, sequenced in a study of T cells in tumors after PD-1 blockade. The protocol was immunoSEQ multiplex PCR, while the TCRdb copy is restricted to in-frame clones and leaves out a portion. This table has 55,000 to 65,000 clones, around 77% appearing once. The sequenced sample was PBMCs, obtained before anti-PD-1 treatment. All receptors derive from a human donor with basal cell carcinoma.

The rearrangement joins TRBV27 to TRBJ2-5; D gene uncertain. The CDR3 covers 13 residues. The V gene lost 2 bases and the J gene lost 7 bases, with 11 bases spanning the gap. The germline V gene encodes CDR1 MNHEY and CDR2 SMNVEV (reference sequence). The CDR3 here is CASSLQSSGTQYF. CDR3 bases: TGTGCCAGCAGTTTACAGAGCAGTGGGACCCAGTACTTC.

This clone was seen once. J is TRBJ1-1 and V is TRBV5-3; D not certain. TRBV5-3 is an ORF for which the function is uncertain. This CDR3 comprises 15 residues. The germline V and J ends were trimmed by 5 bases and 4 bases, with 18 bases remaining between them. The DNA for the CDR3 is TGTGCCAGAAGAAGAGAAATAGTAACTGGCACTGAAGCTTTCTTT. It is translated as CARRREIVTGTEAFF.

This clone occurred once. The genes are TRBV5-1 and TRBJ2-1, with unresolved D. Per germline, CDR1 SGHRS and CDR2 YFSETQ. The ends were cut back, 0 bases at V and 0 bases at J, with 7 bases in the middle. The CDR3 sequence is 15 residues long. The CDR3 loop is CASSLVVSSYNEQFF. The CDR3 bases are TGCGCCAGCAGCTTGGTCGTGAGCTCCTACAATGAGCAGTTCTTC.

The rearrangement uses TRBV19 and TRBJ2-2; D possibly corresponds to TRBD2 (6 bases). The CDR3 is 14 amino acids. CDR1 and CDR2 from the germline V gene are LNHDA and SQIVND (reference sequence). The ends were cut back, 5 bases at V and 4 bases at J, with 11 bases in the middle. The CDR3 sequence is CASSPGTSTGELFF. The CDR3 DNA reads as TGTGCCAGTAGTCCCGGGACTTCCACCGGGGAGCTGTTTTTT. Complete variable domain (other parts from reference TRBV19 and TRBJ2-2): DGGITQSPKYLFRKEGQNVTLSCEQNLNHDAMYWYRQDPGQGLRLIYYSQIVNDFQKGDIAEGYSVSREKKESFPLTVTSAQKNPTAFYLCASSPGTSTGELFFGEGSRLTVL.

The chain uses TRBV5-5 and TRBJ2-6; D assignment may be TRBD1 or TRBD2 (5 bases each). The CDR3 is 18 residues long. Germline V gene sequence: CDR1 SGHKS, CDR2 YYEKEE (reference sequence). Deletions cut 0 bases from V and 0 bases from J, with 13 bases between. This CDR3 is CASSLGGTDFSGANVLTF. The CDR3 coding sequence is TGTGCCAGCAGCTTGGGAGGGACCGACTTCTCTGGGGCCAACGTCCTGACTTTC.

The V gene is TRBV7-8, the J gene TRBJ2-1, with D possibly TRBD1 on 6 matching bases. The CDR3 totals 12 residues. Germline CDR1 SGHVS, CDR2 FQNEAQ. Deletions cut 5 bases from V and 5 bases from J, with 7 bases between. CDR3 DNA sequence: TGTGCCAGCAGCCGGACAGACAATGAGCAGTTCTTC. This encodes CASSRTDNEQFF.

V gene TRBV7-9 combines with J gene TRBJ1-1; a possible D gene is TRBD1 (5 bases). There are 15 residues in the CDR3. CDR1 is SEHNR and CDR2 is FQNEAQ in the germline V gene (reference sequence). V lost 5 bases and J 1 base, leaving 14 bases between the germline ends. Here the CDR3 reads CASSPPTGANTEAFF. The CDR3 nucleotides read TGTGCCAGCAGCCCCCCCACAGGAGCGAACACTGAAGCTTTCTTT.

The chain has TRBV4-1 and TRBJ2-7; unclear D gene. CDR3 length equals 15 residues. V lost 0 bases and J lost 0, with 9 bases in between. Germline-derived CDR1 and CDR2 are MGHRA and YSYEKL. CDR3 protein: CASSQDDGSSYEQYF. The CDR3 DNA sequence: TGCGCCAGCAGCCAAGATGACGGTAGCTCCTACGAGCAGTACTTC.

This chain uses TRBV7-9 with TRBJ2-3; no definite D call. Germline loops: CDR1 SEHNR, CDR2 FQNEAQ (reference sequence). The CDR3 runs 11 residues. The germline V and J ends were trimmed by 5 bases and 4 bases, with 4 bases remaining between them. In DNA form, the CDR3 reads TGTGCCAGCAGCAGGGCAGATACGCAGTATTTT. Translated, it gives CASSRADTQYF.

V usage is TRBV20-1 and J usage is TRBJ1-2, with TRBD1 as a possible D gene (5 bases). The germline V and J ends were trimmed by 6 bases and 5 bases, with 7 bases remaining between them. Germline V gene lookup returns CDR1 DFQATT and CDR2 SNEGSKA (reference sequence). CDR3 length: 10 residues. The DNA of the CDR3 is TGCAGTGCAGCAGGGTATGGCTACACCTTC. Its translation: CSAAGYGYTF.

The sample holds a few counts of this clone. This chain joins TRBV20-1 and TRBJ2-1, with D maybe TRBD2 (6 bases). The CDR3 length is 12 residues. CDR1 DFQATT and CDR2 SNEGSKA come from the germline V gene (reference sequence). Between the trimmed V and J ends, which lost 3 bases and 10 bases, there was a span of 13 bases. CDR3 sequence reads: CSASKRAGEQFF. CDR3 DNA: TGCAGTGCTAGTAAGCGGGCCGGGGAGCAGTTCTTC.

This chain connects TRBV30 to TRBJ1-1, with D uncertain. Germline CDR1 reads GTSNPN; CDR2 reads SVGIG (reference sequence). V was trimmed by 2 bases and J by 3 bases, leaving 7 bases between them. The CDR3 runs 12 residues. CDR3 protein: CAWSWEDTEAFF. CDR3 sequence (DNA): TGTGCCTGGAGTTGGGAGGACACTGAAGCTTTCTTT.

This chain joins TRBV6-5 and TRBJ1-1, with TRBD1 identical over 9 bases. CDR1 is MNHEY and CDR2 is SVGAGI in the germline V gene. Unmatched junction bases numbered 8, after V lost 9 bases and J lost 6 bases. The CDR3 length is 13 residues. The CDR3 reads CASTGQGESEAFF. The CDR3 DNA reads as TGTGCCAGTACGGGACAGGGAGAGTCTGAAGCTTTCTTT.

The chain uses TRBV5-1 and TRBJ2-5; possibly TRBD1 for D (5 bases). Trimming removed 2 bases from V and 5 bases from J, with 10 bases in between. The CDR3 length is 13 residues. The germline V gene has CDR1 SGHRS and CDR2 YFSETQ. The CDR3 bases are TGCGCCAGCAGCTTTCAGGGCTACGAGACCCAGTACTTC. This codes for CASSFQGYETQYF.

The chain joins TRBV5-1 to TRBJ1-4, with 10 positions matching TRBD1. Germline-derived CDR1 and CDR2 are SGHRS and YFSETQ. This CDR3 is 16 amino acids long. The J segment lost 8 bases and the V segment lost 4 bases, leaving 11 bases of the junction unmatched. The chain's CDR3 is CASSPGTGERAEKLFF. The CDR3 DNA reads TGCGCCAGCAGCCCTGGGACAGGGGAACGAGCGGAAAAACTGTTTTTT.

The chain has TRBV2 and TRBJ1-4; D may be TRBD1 (5 bases). CDR1 is SNHLY and CDR2 is FYNNEI in the germline V gene. This CDR3 spans 13 amino acids. V lost 10 bases and J 11 bases, leaving 20 bases between the germline ends. CDR3 in DNA: TGTGCCACTGAGACTGCAGGGTACCCCAAACTGTTTTTT. Protein: CATETAGYPKLFF.

The chain has TRBV18 and TRBJ1-3; weak D call: TRBD1 (5 bases). In germline, CDR1 is KGHSH, CDR2 LQKENI. With 3 bases removed from V and 4 bases from J, the gap between germline ends came to 16 bases. The CDR3 runs 16 residues. Here the CDR3 reads CASSPSSGVSGNTIYF. DNA for the CDR3: TGTGCCAGCTCACCGTCGTCGGGGGTTTCAGGAAACACCATATATTTT.

The chain carries TRBV9 and TRBJ2-1, with TRBD2 matching over 10 bases. CDR3 size: 19 residues. V shed 4 bases, J shed 3 bases, and the junction held 16 bases outside the gene matches. CDR1 and CDR2 (germline): SGDLS, YYNGEE. The CDR3 DNA is TGTGCCAGCAGCACAAGCCTAGATAGCGGGGGGATAAACTACAATGAGCAGTTCTTC. Translated, it gives CASSTSLDSGGINYNEQFF.

This clone has a handful of counts. CDR3 sequence: CASSLTTGVTEAFF. DNA of the CDR3: TGTGCCAGCAGCTTAACGACAGGGGTCACTGAAGCTTTCTTT. The V call is TRBV7-9, the J call TRBJ1-1; 8 nucleotides match TRBD1. Germline CDR1 SEHNR, CDR2 FQNEAQ (reference sequence). J lost 4 bases, V lost 2 bases, and 3 bases had no gene match. CDR3 length: 14 amino acids.

The chain employs TRBV5-6 and TRBJ1-5; D remains ambiguous. V lost 0 bases to trimming and J lost 0 bases, with 13 bases between them. Germline V gene data show CDR1 as SGHDT and CDR2 as YYEEEE. CDR3 length: 17 residues. The CDR3 is CASSLGYGDNSNQPQHF. In DNA, the CDR3 is TGTGCCAGCAGCTTGGGCTATGGGGATAATAGCAATCAGCCCCAGCATTTT.

This clone was seen more than once but under ten times. This sequence joins TRBV10-3 and TRBJ1-6; no clear D gene. V was shortened by 3 bases and J by 5 bases, with 8 bases between the two germline ends. Germline V gene lookup returns CDR1 ENHRY and CDR2 SYGVKD. This CDR3 contains 14 residues. The CDR3 region is CAISEGGNNSPLHF. CDR3 DNA sequence: TGTGCCATCAGTGAAGGCGGTAATAATTCACCCCTCCACTTT.

The V call is TRBV5-1, the J call TRBJ2-5; possible D gene TRBD2, 6 bases. Germline V gene lookup returns CDR1 SGHRS and CDR2 YFSETQ. Trimming shortened V by 4 bases and J by 4 bases, and 17 bases separated the two germline ends. CDR3 length: 15 amino acids. The CDR3 here is CASSPGLTGRETQYF. DNA for the CDR3: TGCGCCAGCAGCCCGGGACTCACGGGTCGAGAGACCCAGTACTTC.